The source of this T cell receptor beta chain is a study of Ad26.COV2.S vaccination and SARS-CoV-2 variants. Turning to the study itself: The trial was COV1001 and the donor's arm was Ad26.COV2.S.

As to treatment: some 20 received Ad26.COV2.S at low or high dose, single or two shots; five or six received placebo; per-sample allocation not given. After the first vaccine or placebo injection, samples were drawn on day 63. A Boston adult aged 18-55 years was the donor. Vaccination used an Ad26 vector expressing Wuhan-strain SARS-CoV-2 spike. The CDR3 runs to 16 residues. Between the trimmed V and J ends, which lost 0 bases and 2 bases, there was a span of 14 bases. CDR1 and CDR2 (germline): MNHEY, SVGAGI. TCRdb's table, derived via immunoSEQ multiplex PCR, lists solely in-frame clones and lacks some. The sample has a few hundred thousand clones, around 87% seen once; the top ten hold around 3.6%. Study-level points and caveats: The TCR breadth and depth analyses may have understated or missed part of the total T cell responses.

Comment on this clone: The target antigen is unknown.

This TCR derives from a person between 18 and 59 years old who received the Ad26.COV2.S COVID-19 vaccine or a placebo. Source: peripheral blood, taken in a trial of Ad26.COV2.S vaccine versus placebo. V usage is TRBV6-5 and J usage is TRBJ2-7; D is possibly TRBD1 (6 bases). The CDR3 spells CASSYSLQGRTYEQYF. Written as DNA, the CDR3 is TGTGCCAGCAGTTACTCGTTACAGGGAAGGACCTACGAGCAGTACTTC.